Here is one T cell receptor (beta chain) with its context. Its cognate antigen is unknown. V dropped 9 bases and J dropped 3 bases, with 15 bases sitting between them. This CDR3 has 13 amino acids. The V gene's germline CDR1 is SNHLY and CDR2 FYNNEI. This entry comes from a study of siplizumab effects on memory and regulatory T cells. Whole-study findings and limits: Assignment of a naive or memory phenotype failed for roughly 75-95% of the proliferating CD4+ or CD8+ clones. Memory cells seemed less diverse than naive T cells, which also seemed major contributors to the alloresponse. In controls, about 28% of mappable alloreactive CD4+ clones were Treg-derived on average, versus around 69% with siplizumab. Suppressive activity of Tregs proliferating in siplizumab cultures remained unconfirmed.

The protocol was immunoSEQ multiplex PCR, while the TCRdb copy is restricted to in-frame clones and leaves out a portion. This table has 50,000 to 60,000 clones, less than 90% appearing once. The sequence was obtained from a human donor in good health. The specimen was naive CD8+ T cells sorted from blood. The rearrangement uses TRBV2 and TRBJ2-7; the D gene is possibly TRBD1 (6 bases). CDR3 DNA: TGTGCCAGTGCGACAGGCGAAAACTACGAGCAGTACTTC. This sequence encodes CASATGENYEQYF.